This paragraph covers one T cell receptor beta chain sequence. The sample comes from a study of blood T cell repertoires in COVID-19. At the level of the study: Researchers got acute and convalescent COVID-19 samples from the United States, Italy and Spain. PBMCs, B-cell-depleted T cells, or T cells were the source of the cDNA or gDNA that made up the material.

How the authors handled the data: Reference gene primer amplification gave estimated nucleated cell counts. Profiling relied on immunoSEQ multiplex PCR, and the TCRdb table lists in-frame clones only, not all of them. V and J calls and clone size are given by that table; D and trimming were obtained from the DNA. The table has some 54,000 clones, over 80% seen once. V dropped 4 bases and J dropped 7 bases, with 11 bases sitting between them. This CDR3 is 13 amino acids long. Looked up from germline, CDR1 is SGHRS and CDR2 is YFSETQ. The genes are TRBV5-1 and TRBJ2-2, with D perhaps matching TRBD1 (6 bases). This receptor was identified in an older woman with acute or convalescent COVID-19. Sequenced material: peripheral blood. The CDR3 is CASSGQGFGELFF. The CDR3 DNA follows: TGCGCCAGCAGCGGGCAGGGGTTCGGGGAGCTGTTTTTT. The whole variable domain, filled in from reference TRBV5-1 and TRBJ2-2, reads KAGVTQTPRYLIKTRGQQVTLSCSPISGHRSVSWYQQTPGQGLQFLFEYFSETQRNKGNFPGRFSGRQFSNSRSEMNVSTLELGDSALYLCASSGQGFGELFFGEGSRLTVL.